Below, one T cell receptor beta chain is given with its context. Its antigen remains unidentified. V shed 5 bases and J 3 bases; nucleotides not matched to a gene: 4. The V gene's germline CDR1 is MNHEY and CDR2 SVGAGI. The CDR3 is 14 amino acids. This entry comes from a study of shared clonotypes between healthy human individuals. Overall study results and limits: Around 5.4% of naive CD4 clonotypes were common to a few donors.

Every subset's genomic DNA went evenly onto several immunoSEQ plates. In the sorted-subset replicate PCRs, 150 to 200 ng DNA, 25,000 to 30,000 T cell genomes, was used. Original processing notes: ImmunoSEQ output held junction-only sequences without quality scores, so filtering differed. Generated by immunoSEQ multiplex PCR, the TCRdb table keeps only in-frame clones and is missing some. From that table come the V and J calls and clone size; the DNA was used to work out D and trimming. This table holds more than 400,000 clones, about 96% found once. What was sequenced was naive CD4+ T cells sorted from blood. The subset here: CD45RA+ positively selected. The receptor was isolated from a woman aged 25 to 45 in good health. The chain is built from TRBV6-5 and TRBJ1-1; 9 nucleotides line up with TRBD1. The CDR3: CASSIDRGDTEAFF. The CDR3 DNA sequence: TGTGCCAGCAGTATAGACAGGGGGGACACTGAAGCTTTCTTT.